The TCR beta chain under discussion was sequenced for a study of blood T cell repertoires in COVID-19. Method: immunoSEQ multiplex PCR; TCRdb's copy keeps in-frame clones and lacks some. The data contain around 100,000 clones, approximately 90% of them singletons. Germline CDR1 SGHTA, CDR2 FQGNSA. This CDR3 region has 16 residues. With V trimmed by 1 base and J by 2 bases, 6 bases remained unmatched. Sequencing was done on a sample of peripheral blood. V usage is TRBV7-2 and J usage is TRBJ2-5; the match to TRBD2 covers 8 bases. The TCR was taken from a man aged 50-60 years in a cohort sampled during active COVID-19. CDR3 in DNA: TGTGCCAGCAGCTTAGGCTTTCGCGGGGGGCAAGAGACCCAGTACTTC. It encodes CASSLGFRGGQETQYF.